Each of the 2 T cell receptor beta chains below was sequenced from the same sample in a study of molecular identifiers for immune sequencing clone quantification listed by TCRdb under 2018. Receptor libraries were prepared by PCR. Sequencing was performed on an Illumina HiSeq 4000. The public reads were reanalyzed by TCRdb: fastp trimming at Q25, MiXCR alignment, in-frame beta chains only. Here each entry gathers all rows of one CDR3 protein and keeps the most common genes and DNA. This sample comprises 250,000 to 400,000 distinct CDR3 sequences, 20% to 25% of them detected only once. The top ten clonotypes cover over 0.7% of the sample. The material sequenced was naive CD8+ T cells from blood, with Jurkat cell RNA spiked in. This sample's cell subset or site label indicates: FACS-sorted CD8+CD4-CCR7+CD45RA+ naive T cells. The receptors originated from a human donor in good health. Some libraries in this study had Jurkat cell RNA spiked in.

This clonotype has just a few counts. The chain uses TRBV27 and TRBJ2-3; possible D gene TRBD2, 5 bases. Germline-derived CDR1 and CDR2 are MNHEY and SMNVEV (reference sequence). The CDR3 covers 15 residues. Trimming pared 2 bases from V and 0 bases from J, leaving 9 bases between. The CDR3 DNA reads TGTGCCAGCAGTTTAAACAGACTAAGCACAGATACGCAGTATTTT. Amino acids: CASSLNRLSTDTQYF.

This clonotype was detected ten times or more. The chain joins TRBV4-1 to TRBJ2-4; no clear D. CDR3 size: 13 residues. Between the trimmed V and J ends, which lost 0 bases and 3 bases, there was a span of 3 bases. Looked up from germline, CDR1 is MGHRA and CDR2 is YSYEKL. The CDR3 loop is CASSQEVKNIQYF. DNA of the CDR3: TGCGCCAGCAGCCAAGAGGTCAAAAACATTCAGTACTTC.